This entry features one T cell receptor (beta chain) sequence. What it binds is not known. The data belong to a study of fetal regulatory T cell absence and autoimmunity. Study at large: IPEX patients had exocrine pancreas autoimmunity without clinical diabetes.

Germline V lookup: CDR1 MNHNS, CDR2 SASEGT. Trimming took 6 bases from V and 8 from J; bases not matched to a gene: 10. CDR3 size: 14 residues. General study findings and limits: Compared with cord blood, pancreas showed oligoclonal TCR enrichment, some clones over 80-fold.

The survey-level immunoSEQ assay was used. The repertoire was sequenced with immunoSEQ multiplex PCR; TCRdb's copy has only in-frame clones and lacks some. Of about 95,000 clones detected, about 78% appear once; the ten largest clones hold 1.5% to 2.5%. Input material: pancreas tissue. J is TRBJ1-2 and V is TRBV6-1; 9 bases map to TRBD1. The sequence was collected from a male donor with IPEX syndrome. CDR3 residues: CASRARTGVGGYTF. The DNA of the CDR3 is TGTGCCAGCAGGGCCCGGACAGGGGTAGGAGGCTACACCTTC.